The source of this T cell receptor beta chain is a study of blood T cell repertoires in COVID-19 (dated by TCRdb to 2020 to 2021). Notes on the research overall: The collaborator samples originated in the United States, Italy and Spain and spanned the acute and convalescent phases of COVID-19. The prospective study material was composed of cDNA or gDNA derived from T cells, B-cell-depleted T cells, or PBMCs. Subjects who had been exposed to COVID-19, were actively infected with it, or had recovered from it provided the deeply sampled blood TCRbeta repertoires that made up the dataset. A freely available public database, intended as a resource for researchers studying the immune response to SARS-CoV-2, is where the repertoires were released. Samples were obtained from the ongoing ImmuneRACE study (first 160 participants) and from over 1,000 subjects provided by 6 global collaborators. The sample metadata nearly always contained a de-identified subject ID, COVID-19 status, age in years and sex. HLA class I and class II types, where available, came from metadata supplied by the sample provider rather than from assay-based typing. Overall study outcomes, separate from this receptor: Clinical and demographic metadata were provided uncurated, with the amount varying by source and participant.

Regarding this clone: Its antigen remains unidentified. No much larger clone is present one base from it, and per-base qualities are unavailable.

According to the germline V gene (reference sequence), CDR1 reads SEHNR and CDR2 reads FQNEAQ. Measured from the cysteine to the phenylalanine, the CDR3 is 14 residues long. Only CDR3 DNA remains: 42 bases, in frame from the first base. Unmatched junction bases come to 5, with V trimmed by 5 bases and J by 4 bases. TCRbeta CDR3 regions were amplified from genomic DNA by means of the immunoSEQ Assay, a bias-controlled multiplex PCR. Processing in the source paper ran as follows. The number of nucleated cells in each sample was estimated from the amplification of reference gene primers within the assay. To quantify the absolute abundance of each unique TCRbeta CDR3 rearrangement, sequence reads were collapsed and filtered. For each sample, productive Simpson clonality was calculated as the square root of Simpson's diversity index over productive rearrangements. TCRdb limited this immuneACCESS table to in-frame rearrangements with V and J called. A share of clones is missing; checked studies link under half to unresolved V genes, and the rest is unexplained. For V, J and clone size, that table is used; D and trimming come from the DNA. This sample comprises under 250,000 clones, about 89% of them detected only once. The top ten clones comprise approximately 1.5% of the sample.

Samples from volunteer blood donors who had recovered from COVID-19 were contributed by a second Seattle source. The collaborating institutions used their own protocols to collect whole blood in K2EDTA tubes. Collaborator samples were shipped for TCRbeta analysis as frozen whole blood, isolated PBMCs, or DNA extracted from either sample type. The TCR was taken from an older woman who had recovered from COVID-19. Sequencing was done on a sample of peripheral blood. This receptor chain uses TRBV7-9 and TRBJ2-1; 7 central bases correspond to TRBD1. Here is the DNA: TGTGCCAGCAGCGCGACAGGGCAATACAATGAGCAGTTCTTC. Translated, it reads CASSATGQYNEQFF.